This T cell receptor beta chain was profiled in a study of control samples from healthy donors and cancer patients. This clone was seen only a few times. Generated by immunoSEQ multiplex PCR, the TCRdb table keeps only in-frame clones and is missing some. The sample comprises over 100,000 clones, approximately 90% of which are singletons, and about 2.5% rests with the top ten. V was clipped by 5 bases and J by 3 bases; unmatched bases: 8. Germline CDR1 reads SNHLY; CDR2 reads FYNNEI. The CDR3 has 16 residues. The V and J genes are TRBV2 and TRBJ2-1; 9 bases map to TRBD2. The sequenced sample was blood. This receptor was obtained from a man aged 40-55 years in good health. Here the CDR3 DNA reads TGTGCCAGCAGTTCCACCCCTAGCGGGAACTACAATGAGCAGTTCTTC. This gives the protein CASSSTPSGNYNEQFF.